One sample yielded the 21 T cell receptor beta chains listed below, sequenced in a study of identifying expanded T cells in peripheral blood (dated by TCRdb to about 2019). The library came from the immunoSEQ multiplex PCR assay. Here the immuneACCESS table is served through TCRdb, limited to in-frame sequences with V and J called. Missing clones are a known gap in these copies; in checked studies unresolved V genes cover under half, and the rest lacks a known reason. The sample profile shows some 97,000 clones; around nine tenths of them were found once. 4.5% to 6.5% of the sample goes to the ten largest clones. Sequenced input: blood. The receptors shown here come from a person between 18 and 75 years old in good health.

The V and J genes are TRBV9 and TRBJ1-2, with 7 nucleotides matching TRBD1. CDR1 is SGDLS, CDR2 YYNGEE, per germline. The CDR3 totals 15 residues. Trimming took 4 bases from V and 3 from J; bases not matched to a gene: 9. The CDR3 here is CASSPNTDRYYGYTF. CDR3 nucleotides: TGTGCCAGCAGCCCTAATACGGACAGGTACTATGGCTACACCTTC.

The chain uses TRBV4-1 and TRBJ1-2; D gene unclear. Germline-derived CDR1 and CDR2 are MGHRA and YSYEKL. V was clipped by 3 bases and J by 3 bases, with 11 bases between them. This CDR3 spans 14 amino acids. The CDR3: CASSHLTLDYGYTF. CDR3 nucleotides: TGCGCCAGCAGCCATCTCACACTCGACTATGGCTACACCTTC.

The V gene is TRBV7-3, the J gene TRBJ2-6; a possible D gene is TRBD2 (5 bases). This CDR3 comprises 15 residues. V lost 2 bases, J lost 3 bases, and 8 bases lay in between. Germline values: CDR1 SGHTA, CDR2 FQGTGA. CDR3 sequence: CASSLSGVGANVLTF. DNA of the CDR3: TGTGCCAGCAGCTTATCCGGGGTTGGGGCCAACGTCCTGACTTTC.

J is TRBJ2-2 and V is TRBV18, with 7 positions matching TRBD1. This CDR3 contains 16 residues. Germline assignment: CDR1 KGHSH and CDR2 LQKENI. With 0 bases clipped from V and 2 bases from J, the junction kept 3 bases outside the gene matches. The DNA of the CDR3 is TGTGCCAGCTCACCACCAAGGACAGGCAACACCGGGGAGCTGTTTTTT. It yields the protein CASSPPRTGNTGELFF.

The chain joins TRBV6-5 to TRBJ2-7; D is unresolved. This CDR3 spans 14 amino acids. The germline gives CDR1 MNHEY, CDR2 SVGAGI. V dropped 0 bases and J dropped 5 bases, with 11 bases sitting between them. The CDR3 is CASSYSSVLNEQYF. CDR3 nucleotides: TGTGCCAGCAGTTACTCGTCCGTCCTCAACGAGCAGTACTTC.

This rearrangement joins TRBV4-1 to TRBJ2-7, with D perhaps matching TRBD2 (5 bases). From germline, CDR1 is MGHRA and CDR2 YSYEKL. Trimming took off 0 bases at V and 3 bases at J, with 12 bases between the two ends. There are 15 residues in the CDR3. The CDR3 DNA is TGCGCCAGCAGCCAAGACCCAACCGGGGTCTACGAGCAGTACTTC. It encodes CASSQDPTGVYEQYF.

The chain uses TRBV13 and TRBJ2-7; 10 positions agree with TRBD2. CDR1 is PRHDT and CDR2 is FYEKMQ in the germline V gene (reference sequence). There are 16 residues in the CDR3. V lost 4 bases, J lost 5 bases, and 11 bases stayed unmatched. The chain's CDR3 is CASSSRTSGPPDEQYF. CDR3 nucleotides: TGTGCCAGCAGCTCCAGGACTAGCGGCCCCCCTGACGAGCAGTACTTC. Complete variable domain (other parts from reference TRBV13 and TRBJ2-7): AAGVIQSPRHLIKEKRETATLKCYPIPRHDTVYWYQQGPGQDPQFLISFYEKMQSDKGSIPDRFSAQQFSDYHSELNMSSLELGDSALYFCASSSRTSGPPDEQYFGPGTRLTVT.

This clone appeared a few times. The chain is built from TRBV6-5 and TRBJ1-1, with D possibly TRBD1 on 6 matching bases. V was cut by 4 bases and J by 4 bases, with 16 bases left in between. Germline V lookup: CDR1 MNHEY, CDR2 SVGAGI. The CDR3 runs to 15 residues. The CDR3 DNA is TGTGCCAGCAGTTTTCGGGGGGCGTGGGGCACTGAAGCTTTCTTT. Protein sequence: CASSFRGAWGTEAFF.

The chain combines TRBV5-1 with TRBJ2-7; D gene ambiguous. V was clipped by 7 bases and J by 2 bases, with 10 bases between them. The germline CDR1 and CDR2 sequences are SGHRS and YFSETQ. The CDR3 has 12 residues. The CDR3 nucleotides read TGCGCCAGCGCCCCACCTGCCTACGAGCAGTACTTC. Translated: CASAPPAYEQYF.

This chain uses TRBV30 with TRBJ1-4; 8 nucleotides line up with TRBD1. The J segment lost 10 bases and the V segment lost 2 bases, leaving 9 bases of the junction unmatched. Germline V gene sequence: CDR1 GTSNPN, CDR2 SVGIG (reference sequence). The CDR3 is made up of 14 amino acids. CDR3 protein: CAWSKGQAVVKLFF. The CDR3 nucleotides are TGTGCCTGGAGTAAGGGACAGGCGGTCGTAAAACTGTTTTTT. Full variable domain (missing parts from reference TRBV30 and TRBJ1-4): SQTIHQWPATLVQPVGSPLSLECTVEGTSNPNLYWYRQAAGRGLQLLFYSVGIGQISSEVPQNLSASRPQDRQFILSSKKLLLSDSGFYLCAWSKGQAVVKLFFGSGTQLSVL.

The rearrangement uses TRBV18 and TRBJ1-6, with D possibly matching TRBD1 (6 bases). V lost 3 bases and J lost 5, with 11 bases in between. The CDR3 is made up of 15 amino acids. Germline lookup yields CDR1 KGHSH and CDR2 LQKENI. In DNA, the CDR3 is TGTGCCAGCTCACCGCAAGGGGGGGATAATTCACCCCTCCACTTT. Its protein is CASSPQGGDNSPLHF.

The chain is built from TRBV6-1 and TRBJ1-3; tentative D call: TRBD1 (5 bases). The germline V and J ends were trimmed by 6 bases and 4 bases, with 10 bases remaining between them. Germline-derived CDR1 and CDR2 are MNHNS and SASEGT. The CDR3 length is 13 residues. CDR3 bases: TGTGCCAGCAGGCTTGGGGGGGGAAACACCATATATTTT. Its protein is CASRLGGGNTIYF.

This rearrangement joins TRBV6-5 to TRBJ1-1; TRBD1 is a possible D gene (5 bases). The CDR3 has 15 amino acids. Germline CDR1 and CDR2: MNHEY and SVGAGI. V lost 5 bases and J lost 5, with 18 bases in between. CDR3 residues: CASSQGRGWATEAFF. The CDR3 DNA is TGTGCCAGCAGTCAGGGTCGAGGGTGGGCGACTGAAGCTTTCTTT.

This rearrangement joins TRBV6-5 to TRBJ2-2; TRBD1 matches at 7 bases. The CDR3 consists of 15 residues. V was clipped by 5 bases and J by 5 bases; unmatched bases: 8. From germline, CDR1 is MNHEY and CDR2 SVGAGI. The CDR3 sequence: CASSQRQGVTGELFF. The CDR3, as DNA: TGTGCCAGCAGTCAGAGACAGGGTGTAACCGGGGAGCTGTTTTTT.

The chain joins TRBV5-1 to TRBJ2-3; TRBD1 aligns across 9 bases. J gave up 1 base and V 4 bases, and 10 bases lay outside the gene matches. The CDR3 runs 17 residues. Per germline, CDR1 SGHRS and CDR2 YFSETQ. The CDR3 sequence: CASSPSGTGIGTDTQYF. DNA of the CDR3: TGCGCCAGCAGCCCATCCGGGACAGGGATTGGCACAGATACGCAGTATTTT.

The rearrangement joins TRBV27 to TRBJ2-7; D may be TRBD2 (7 bases). Trimming removed 6 bases at V and 5 bases at J, with 11 bases between. The CDR3 is 12 residues long. Germline CDR1 reads MNHEY; CDR2 reads SMNVEV (reference sequence). This CDR3 reads CASRGGGNEQYF. The CDR3 nucleotides read TGTGCCAGCAGAGGGGGGGGCAACGAGCAGTACTTC.

The chain combines TRBV7-7 with TRBJ2-5; D ambiguous. CDR3 length: 13 residues. The ends were cut back, 1 base at V and 0 bases at J, with 3 bases in the middle. The germline gives CDR1 SSHAT, CDR2 FNYEAQ (reference sequence). CDR3 coding DNA: TGTGCCAGCAGCTTAGTTCACCAAGAGACCCAGTACTTC. This codes for CASSLVHQETQYF.

The V gene is TRBV6-1, the J gene TRBJ1-5; 8 nucleotides align to TRBD1. CDR1 and CDR2 from the germline V gene are MNHNS and SASEGT. V lost 4 bases and J lost 5; bases outside the gene matches: 4. The CDR3 is made up of 14 amino acids. CDR3 residues: CASSVDRADQPQHF. The CDR3 region has the DNA TGTGCCAGCAGTGTGGACAGGGCCGATCAGCCCCAGCATTTT.

The V gene is TRBV5-5, the J gene TRBJ1-2, with D unclear. The CDR3 extends over 17 amino acids. The V end was cut by 0 bases, the J end by 1 base, with 16 bases between. CDR1 and CDR2 from the germline V gene are SGHKS and YYEKEE (reference sequence). The CDR3: CASSLEQSAYLNYGYTF. CDR3 bases: TGTGCCAGCAGCTTGGAACAGTCTGCGTACCTTAACTATGGCTACACCTTC.

J is TRBJ2-2 and V is TRBV9; the D gene is possibly TRBD1 (6 bases). This CDR3 has 16 amino acids. In germline, CDR1 is SGDLS, CDR2 YYNGEE. V was cut by 5 bases and J by 6 bases, with 20 bases left in between. The CDR3 DNA sequence: TGTGCCAGCAGTGCGGGCCCCCCCGCAGGGGCCGGGGAGCTGTTTTTT. Residues: CASSAGPPAGAGELFF.

This sequence joins TRBV2 and TRBJ1-1; TRBD1 matches at 7 bases. V lost 6 bases and J lost 11; bases outside the gene matches: 6. The CDR3 is made up of 11 amino acids. The germline gives CDR1 SNHLY, CDR2 FYNNEI. This chain's CDR3 is CASRTTGVAFF. The CDR3 DNA is TGTGCCAGCAGGACTACAGGGGTGGCTTTCTTT.